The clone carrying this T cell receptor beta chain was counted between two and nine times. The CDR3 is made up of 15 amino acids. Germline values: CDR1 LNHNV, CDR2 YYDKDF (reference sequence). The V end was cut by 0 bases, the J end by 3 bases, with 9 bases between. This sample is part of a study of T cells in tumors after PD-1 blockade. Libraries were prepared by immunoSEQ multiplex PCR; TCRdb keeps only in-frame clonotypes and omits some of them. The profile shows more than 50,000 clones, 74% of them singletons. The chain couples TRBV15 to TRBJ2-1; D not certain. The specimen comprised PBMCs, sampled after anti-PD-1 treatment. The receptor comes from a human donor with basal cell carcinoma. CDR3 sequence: CATSRERSGYNEQFF. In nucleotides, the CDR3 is TGTGCCACCAGCAGAGAACGTTCCGGCTACAATGAGCAGTTCTTC.